This T cell receptor (beta chain) was obtained from a study of human T cells and chemical hapten exposure. Whole-study context: Patch tests of 0.01% DPC on the upper back were read at 6 days.

Concerning this clonotype itself: Its antigen remains unknown.

Time point of the sample: patch test 1, 2 weeks after DPC sensitization. Treatment defined: therapeutic diphenylcyclopropenone sensitization with weekly scalp DPC. Broader study findings: While controls formed fewer of them, expanded TCRs formed significantly more large CDR3 similarity clusters.

CDR1 and CDR2 from the germline V gene are SGHVS and FNYEAQ. The CDR3 is 15 amino acids. Between the trimmed V and J ends, which lost 4 bases and 8 bases, there was a span of 18 bases. Each CDR3 protein is one row after TCRdb ran MiXCR on the RACE reads. The sample yields fewer than 200,000 distinct CDR3 sequences, about 22% seen once. Source: whole blood, taken in connection with sensitization to the hapten diphenylcyclopropenone (DPC). The V gene is TRBV7-6, the J gene TRBJ2-1, with D possibly TRBD1 on 6 matching bases. This receptor was identified in a woman in her forties or fifties with alopecia areata. Some clones in this sample may be carry-over from other donors' samples. CDR3 residues: CASSSVPGTNYEQFF. The CDR3, as DNA: TGTGCCAGCAGCTCCGTCCCCGGGACAAACTATGAGCAGTTCTTC.